Listed below are T cell receptor beta chains from one sample, sequenced in a study of T cells after yellow fever vaccination. TCRdb independently ran MiXCR on the 5' RACE reads; one entry per CDR3 protein. This sample carries about 26,000 distinct CDR3 sequences, roughly 4.5% of them seen once, and the ten largest clones take around 40%. The source was PBMCs, either bulk or a sorted T-cell subset (CD4+, CD8+, memory, or dextramer-sorted; not recorded which), collected on the day of the yellow fever booster vaccination. The source of these receptors is a man between 18 and 29 years old who received the YFV17D yellow fever vaccine. Each CDR3 is given with its conserved first and last residue. The order of the fields is V gene, D gene, clone size, J gene, CDR3 DNA, CDR3 protein. The D gene is left open where the match is weak. Rows may omit the clone size; those that give it use once, few, many or a size class.

TRBV24-1	.	many	TRBJ1-5	TGTGCCACCAGTGATTCCAGGGATCAGCCCCAGCATTTT	CATSDSRDQPQHF
TRBV5-4	TRBD2	.	TRBJ2-5	TGTGCCAGCAGCCGGACTAGACAAGAGACCCAGTACTTC	CASSRTRQETQYF
TRBV14	.	few	TRBJ2-2	TGTGCCAGCAGCCAAGTGGGAGGAGTAAACACCGGGGAGCTGTTTTTT	CASSQVGGVNTGELFF
TRBV7-7	.	many	TRBJ2-2	TGTGCCAGCAGCTTAGGGCAGCACCCGAACACCGGGGAGCTGTTTTTT	CASSLGQHPNTGELFF
TRBV1	.	.	TRBJ2-1	TGCACCAGCAGCCTGTGGACTCCGGTCGAGGGGCAGTTCTTC	CTSSLWTPVEGQFF
TRBV5-6	TRBD1	few	TRBJ2-5	TGTGCCAGCAGCGTGGACAGGGCTGAGACCCAGTACTTC	CASSVDRAETQYF
TRBV7-2	TRBD2	many	TRBJ2-1	TGTGCCAGCAGCTCCAGCGGGGGGAATGAGCAGTTCTTC	CASSSSGGNEQFF
TRBV30	.	.	TRBJ1-1	TGTGCCTGCCTCAAGGTGACGGTTTCTGAAGCTTTCTTT	CACLKVTVSEAFF
TRBV11-2	.	few	TRBJ2-3	TGTGCCAGCAGCTTTTCCTATGCAGATACGCAGTATTTT	CASSFSYADTQYF
TRBV25-1	.	many	TRBJ2-6	TGTGCCAGCAGTGACCGCTATGACCAGGAACATGGGGCCAACGTCCTGACTTTC	CASSDRYDQEHGANVLTF
TRBV29-1	.	many	TRBJ1-2	TGCAGCGTTGAGGGAAACGAATATGGCTACACCTTC	CSVEGNEYGYTF
TRBV5-1	TRBD2	many	TRBJ2-5	TGCGCCAGCAGCTCGGGGGGAGTGGAGACCCAGTACTTC	CASSSGGVETQYF
TRBV7-6	TRBD2	many	TRBJ2-1	TGTGCCAGCAGCCAAAGACTAGCGGGGAGCTCCTACAATGAGCAGTTCTTC	CASSQRLAGSSYNEQFF
TRBV20-1	.	many	TRBJ1-5	TGCAGTGCTAAGAGGAGGGGGAGTTGGGGCAATCAGCCCCAGCATTTT	CSAKRRGSWGNQPQHF
TRBV9	.	.	TRBJ1-1	TGTGCCAGCAGCGTACTTCCTAAGAACACTGAAGCTTTCTTT	CASSVLPKNTEAFF
TRBV20-1	TRBD2	many	TRBJ2-1	TGCAGTGCTGACGCTAGCGGGGGGGCGTCTGAGCAGTTCTTC	CSADASGGASEQFF
TRBV6-2/TRBV6-3	.	.	TRBJ2-7	TGTCCCAGCAGTGAAAGTTCCTACGAGCAGTACTTC	CPSSESSYEQYF
TRBV28	.	.	TRBJ1-2	TGTGCCAGCAGTAGGGGTAGGGACGGTGAAGGCTATGGCTACACCTTC	CASSRGRDGEGYGYTF
TRBV3-1	.	.	TRBJ2-5	TGTGCCAGCAGCCAAGGAATGCGGGAGACCCAGTACTTC	CASSQGMRETQYF
TRBV15	.	many	TRBJ2-2	TGTGCCACCAGCAGAGAGGGGACGGAGCTGTTTTTT	CATSREGTELFF
TRBV7-6	TRBD1	many	TRBJ1-6	TGTGCCAGCAGCTCGGGACAGGGGAAAATCTCACCCCTCCACTTT	CASSSGQGKISPLHF
TRBV3-1	.	many	TRBJ1-4	TGTGCCAGCAGCCAGGCCCCCACGGGTGACGAAAAACTGTTTTTT	CASSQAPTGDEKLFF
TRBV5-6	.	.	TRBJ2-1	TGTGCCAGCAGCGCCGGGCGGCGCTCCTACAATGAGCAGTTCTTC	CASSAGRRSYNEQFF
TRBV5-1	TRBD2	few	TRBJ2-2	TGCGCCAGCAGCCCGCTGGATAGCGGGGGGACTCCCGGGGAGCTGTTTTTT	CASSPLDSGGTPGELFF
TRBV9	.	many	TRBJ2-5	TGTGCCAGCACAAAAAGTGGGGCGGGGAGCCAAGAGACCCAGTACTTC	CASTKSGAGSQETQYF
TRBV4-2	.	many	TRBJ1-4	TGTGCCAGCAGCCAAGGGGGAAAAGAAAAACTGTTTTTT	CASSQGGKEKLFF
TRBV3-1	TRBD2	many	TRBJ2-5	TGTGCCAGCAGCCTTGGCGGGTGGACTAGCGGGCGTGAACAAGAGACCCAGTACTTC	CASSLGGWTSGREQETQYF
TRBV12-3/TRBV12-4	.	many	TRBJ2-3	TGTGCCAGCAGTCCATGGGGGACTAGCACAGATACGCAGTATTTT	CASSPWGTSTDTQYF
TRBV7-2	.	many	TRBJ2-5	TGTGCCAGCAGCCGAGAGACGTACCAAGAGACCCAGTACTTC	CASSRETYQETQYF
TRBV18	TRBD2	few	TRBJ2-3	TGTGCCAGCTCACCCCCTGCGGGGGGGCCCCATACGCAGTATTTT	CASSPPAGGPHTQYF
TRBV20-1	.	many	TRBJ2-2	TGCAGTGCTAGGCAGGCCGGTATGATGAACACCGGGGAGCTGTTTTTT	CSARQAGMMNTGELFF
TRBV14	.	many	TRBJ2-5	TGTGCCAGCAGCCAATTGTGGGGGCTAAGAAAGACCCAGTACTTC	CASSQLWGLRKTQYF